Here is one T cell receptor beta chain with its context. The target of this receptor is not known. It has no much larger one-base neighbor in the sample; base qualities were not kept. One collaborating source in Seattle enrolled patients during active infection and followed them longitudinally through the course of disease. Collaborating institutions collected whole blood in K2EDTA tubes following their own protocols. For TCRbeta analysis, collaborators shipped samples in one of three forms: frozen whole blood, isolated PBMCs, or DNA extracted from either of those sample types. From cysteine to phenylalanine, the CDR3 is 15 amino acids long. Kept here is only the CDR3 DNA, which spans 45 bases and is read in frame from base 1. The germline V gene gives CDR1 as SNHLY and CDR2 as FYNNEI. From V the trimming removes 6 bases and from J it removes 2 bases, while the gene matches leave 9 bases of the junction unaccounted for.

This entry is derived from a study of blood T cell repertoires in COVID-19 (dated by TCRdb to 2019 to 2021). With regard to the full study: Collaborator samples came from the United States, Italy and Spain and covered acute and convalescent phases of COVID-19. The prospective study material was composed of cDNA or gDNA derived from T cells, B-cell-depleted T cells, or PBMCs. The dataset comprised deeply sampled blood TCRbeta repertoires from subjects exposed to, actively infected with, or recovered from COVID-19. A freely available public database, intended as a resource for researchers studying the immune response to SARS-CoV-2, is where the repertoires were released. The samples were drawn from two sources: the first 160 participants of the ongoing ImmuneRACE study, and 1,200 or so subjects contributed by 6 global collaborators. A de-identified subject ID, COVID-19 status, age in years and sex were almost always included in the sample metadata. HLA class I and class II types, where available, came from metadata supplied by the sample provider rather than from assay-based typing. Summary of the overall study and its limitations: How much clinical and demographic metadata was included differed by source and by participant, and the metadata was provided uncurated.

TCRbeta CDR3 regions were amplified from genomic DNA using the immunoSEQ Assay, a bias-controlled multiplex PCR. Processing in the source paper ran as follows. The number of nucleated cells in each sample was estimated from the amplification of reference gene primers within the assay. To quantify the absolute abundance of each unique TCRbeta CDR3 rearrangement, sequence reads were collapsed and filtered. For each sample, productive Simpson clonality was calculated by taking the square root of Simpson's diversity index across productive rearrangements. As stored in TCRdb, this immuneACCESS dataset retains in-frame rearrangements with V and J assigned. A fraction of the clones does not appear; measured against another copy, unresolved V genes explain less than half of the discrepancy, and the remainder lacks a known reason. For V, J and clone size, that table is used; D and trimming come from the DNA. The sample yields over 90,000 clones; roughly 87% were counted once. The ten largest clonotypes hold under 6.5% of the sample.

The sequenced sample consisted of peripheral blood. The TCR sequence derives from a woman in her 50s with COVID-19, enrolled during active disease. Recombination joined TRBV2 with TRBJ2-7; a stretch of 8 junction bases matches TRBD1. The sequence in DNA is TGTGCCAGCAGGCTCGACAGGGGCCCCACCTACGAGCAGTACTTC. Its amino acids are CASRLDRGPTYEQYF.